The sequence of this T cell receptor beta chain was determined in a study of cytomegalovirus exposure and HLA in healthy donors. Whole-study findings and limits: Among the CMV-associated chains, a few were confirmed in vitro as specific for CMV antigens.

Primers for the PCR totalled 60 Vbeta and 13 Jbeta. The method was immunoSEQ multiplex PCR; TCRdb's version includes in-frame clones alone and lacks a portion of them. The sample records about 85,000 clones, about 80% being singletons. Concerning this clone itself: Its antigen is undetermined.

Looked up from germline, CDR1 is SGHNT and CDR2 is YYREEE (reference sequence). Trimming took off 4 bases at V and 9 bases at J, with 17 bases between the two ends. This CDR3 has 14 residues. The sequenced sample consisted of PBMCs. The chain uses TRBV5-4 and TRBJ1-5, with D maybe TRBD1 (5 bases). The sequence derives from a middle-aged man in good health and CMV-seropositive. The DNA for the CDR3 is TGTGCCAGCAGCCCCGGGGCCCCGGGGGGGCCCCAGCATTTT. Residues: CASSPGAPGGPQHF.